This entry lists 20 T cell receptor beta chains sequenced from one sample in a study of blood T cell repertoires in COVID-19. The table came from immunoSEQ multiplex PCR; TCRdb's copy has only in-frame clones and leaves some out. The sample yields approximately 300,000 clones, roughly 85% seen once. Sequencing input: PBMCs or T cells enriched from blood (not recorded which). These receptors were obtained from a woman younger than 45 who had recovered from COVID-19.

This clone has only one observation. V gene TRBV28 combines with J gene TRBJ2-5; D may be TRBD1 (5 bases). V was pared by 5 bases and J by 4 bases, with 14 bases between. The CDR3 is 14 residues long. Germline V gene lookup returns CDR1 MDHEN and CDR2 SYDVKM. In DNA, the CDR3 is TGTGCCAGCAGTGGACATATGGGCCCAGAGACCCAGTACTTC. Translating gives CASSGHMGPETQYF.

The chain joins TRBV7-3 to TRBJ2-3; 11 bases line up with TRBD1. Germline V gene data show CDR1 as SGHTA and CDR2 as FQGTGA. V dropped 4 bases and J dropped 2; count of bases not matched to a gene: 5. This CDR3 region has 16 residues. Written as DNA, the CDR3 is TGTGCCAGCAGCTCTCGGACAGGGGGCACCACAGATACGCAGTATTTT. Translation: CASSSRTGGTTDTQYF.

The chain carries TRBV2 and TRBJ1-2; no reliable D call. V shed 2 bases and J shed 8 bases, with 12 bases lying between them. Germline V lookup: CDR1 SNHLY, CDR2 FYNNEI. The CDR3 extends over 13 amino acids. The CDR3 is CASSETQTGGYTF. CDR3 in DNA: TGTGCCAGCAGTGAAACACAAACGGGGGGCTACACCTTC.

For the CDR3, the DNA is TGTGCCAGCAGTCCCCGGGGACAGGGCTACTATGGCTACACCTTC. The encoded protein is CASSPRGQGYYGYTF. J is TRBJ1-2 and V is TRBV27, with 9 bases aligning to TRBD1. Germline-derived CDR1 and CDR2 are MNHEY and SMNVEV (reference sequence). The CDR3 covers 15 residues. With V trimmed by 5 bases and J by 3 bases, 7 bases remained unmatched.

For the CDR3, the DNA is TGTGCCAGTATTAACACCCCGAACACTGAAGCTTTCTTT. Its protein product is CASINTPNTEAFF. J is TRBJ1-1 and V is TRBV19; D gene ambiguous. This CDR3 comprises 13 residues. V lost 7 bases, J lost 1 base, and 10 bases lay in between. Germline loops: CDR1 LNHDA, CDR2 SQIVND (reference sequence).

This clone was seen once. The CDR3 DNA is TGTGCCAGCAGCGTTTCTAGCCGGGGGAACACCGGGGAGCTGTTTTTT. Translated: CASSVSSRGNTGELFF. The gene calls are TRBV9 and TRBJ2-2; D perhaps matches TRBD2 (5 bases). This CDR3 is built from 16 residues. The V end lost 2 bases, the J end lost 1 base, and 12 bases lay between the germline ends. Germline V gene data show CDR1 as SGDLS and CDR2 as YYNGEE.

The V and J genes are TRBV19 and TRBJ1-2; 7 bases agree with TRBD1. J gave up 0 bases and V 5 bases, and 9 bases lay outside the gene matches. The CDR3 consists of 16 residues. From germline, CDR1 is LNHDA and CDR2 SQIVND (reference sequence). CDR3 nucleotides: TGTGCCAGTAGTGGGACAGAGATGGGTTCTAACTATGGCTACACCTTC. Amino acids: CASSGTEMGSNYGYTF.

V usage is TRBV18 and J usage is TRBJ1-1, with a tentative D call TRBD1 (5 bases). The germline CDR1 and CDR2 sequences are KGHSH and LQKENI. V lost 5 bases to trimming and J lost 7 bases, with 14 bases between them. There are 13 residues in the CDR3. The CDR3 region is CASSMDTPIEAFF. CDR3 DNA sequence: TGTGCCAGCTCAATGGACACCCCCATTGAAGCTTTCTTT.

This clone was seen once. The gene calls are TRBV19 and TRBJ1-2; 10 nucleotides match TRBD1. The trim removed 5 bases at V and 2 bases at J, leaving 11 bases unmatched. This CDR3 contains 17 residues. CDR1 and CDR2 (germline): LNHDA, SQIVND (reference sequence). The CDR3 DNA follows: TGTGCCAGTAGTGCCGAACTGGGACAGGGGAGCAACTATGGCTACACCTTC. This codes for CASSAELGQGSNYGYTF.

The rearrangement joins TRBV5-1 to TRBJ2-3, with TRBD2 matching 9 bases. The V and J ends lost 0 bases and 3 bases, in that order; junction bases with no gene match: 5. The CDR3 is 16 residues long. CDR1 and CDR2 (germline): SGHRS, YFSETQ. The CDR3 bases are TGCGCCAGCAGCTTGGGTAGCGGGAGTAGGACAGATACGCAGTATTTT. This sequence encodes CASSLGSGSRTDTQYF.

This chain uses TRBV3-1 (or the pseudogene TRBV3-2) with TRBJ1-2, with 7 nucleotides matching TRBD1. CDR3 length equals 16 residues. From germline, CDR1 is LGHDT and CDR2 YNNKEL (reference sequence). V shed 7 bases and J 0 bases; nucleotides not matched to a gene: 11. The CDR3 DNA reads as TGTGCCAGCAACTCACCCGACAGGGATGCTAACTATGGCTACACCTTC. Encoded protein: CASNSPDRDANYGYTF.

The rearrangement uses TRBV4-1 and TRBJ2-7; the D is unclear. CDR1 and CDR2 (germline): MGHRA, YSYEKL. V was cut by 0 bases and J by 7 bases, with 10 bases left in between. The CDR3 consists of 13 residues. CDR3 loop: CASSQEWQREQYF. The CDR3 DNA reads TGCGCCAGCAGCCAAGAGTGGCAGAGGGAGCAGTACTTC.

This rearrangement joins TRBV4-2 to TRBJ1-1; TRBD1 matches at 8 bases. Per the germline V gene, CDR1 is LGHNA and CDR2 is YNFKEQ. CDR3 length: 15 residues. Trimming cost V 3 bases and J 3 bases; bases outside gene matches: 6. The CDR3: CASSHLGQVDTEAFF. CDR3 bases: TGTGCCAGCAGCCACCTGGGACAGGTTGACACTGAAGCTTTCTTT.

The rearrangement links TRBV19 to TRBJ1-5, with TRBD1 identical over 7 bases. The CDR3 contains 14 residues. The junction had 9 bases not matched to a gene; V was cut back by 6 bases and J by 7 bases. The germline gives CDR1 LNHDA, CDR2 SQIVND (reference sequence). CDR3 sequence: CASRRDSPTQPQHF. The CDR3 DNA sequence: TGTGCCAGTAGGAGGGACAGCCCAACGCAGCCCCAGCATTTT.

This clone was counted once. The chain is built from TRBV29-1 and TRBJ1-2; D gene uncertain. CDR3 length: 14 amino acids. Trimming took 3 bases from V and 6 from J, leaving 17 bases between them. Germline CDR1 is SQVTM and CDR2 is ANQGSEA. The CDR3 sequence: CSVEPLVAGDGYTF. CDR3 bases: TGCAGCGTTGAGCCCCTTGTGGCAGGCGATGGCTACACCTTC. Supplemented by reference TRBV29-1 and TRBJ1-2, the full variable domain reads SAVISQKPSRDICQRGTSLTIQCQVDSQVTMMFWYRQQPGQSLTLIATANQGSEATYESGFVIDKFPISRPNLTFSTLTVSNMSPEDSSIYLCSVEPLVAGDGYTFGSGTRLTVV.

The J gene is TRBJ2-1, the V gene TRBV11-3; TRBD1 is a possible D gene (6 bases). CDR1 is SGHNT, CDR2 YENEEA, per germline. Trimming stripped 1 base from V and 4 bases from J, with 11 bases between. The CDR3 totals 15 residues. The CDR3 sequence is CASSLGGQVYNEQFF. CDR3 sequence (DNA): TGTGCCAGCAGCTTAGGGGGGCAGGTATACAATGAGCAGTTCTTC. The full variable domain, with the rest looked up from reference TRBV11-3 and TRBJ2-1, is EAGVVQSPRYKIIEKKQPVAFWCNPISGHNTLYWYLQNLGQGPELLIRYENEEAVDDSQLPKDRFSAERLKGVDSTLKIQPAELGDSAVYLCASSLGGQVYNEQFFGPGTRLTVL.

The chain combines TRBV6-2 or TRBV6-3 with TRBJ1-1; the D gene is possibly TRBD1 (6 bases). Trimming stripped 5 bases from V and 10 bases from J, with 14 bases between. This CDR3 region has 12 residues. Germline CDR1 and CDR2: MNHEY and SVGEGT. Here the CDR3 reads CASSPYREGAFF. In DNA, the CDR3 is TGTGCCAGCAGTCCCTACAGGGAAGGAGCTTTCTTT.

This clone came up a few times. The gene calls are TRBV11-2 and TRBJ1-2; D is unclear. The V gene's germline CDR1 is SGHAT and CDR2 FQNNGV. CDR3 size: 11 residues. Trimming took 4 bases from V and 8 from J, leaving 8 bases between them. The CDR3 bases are TGTGCCAGCAGCTCACCGCTAGGCTACACCTTC. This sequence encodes CASSSPLGYTF.

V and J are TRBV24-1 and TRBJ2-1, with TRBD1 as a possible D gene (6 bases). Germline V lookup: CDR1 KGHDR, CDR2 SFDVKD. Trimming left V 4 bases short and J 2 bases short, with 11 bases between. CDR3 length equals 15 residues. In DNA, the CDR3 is TGTGCCACCAGTGACAGGGGAGAGCCCTACAATGAGCAGTTCTTC. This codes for CATSDRGEPYNEQFF.

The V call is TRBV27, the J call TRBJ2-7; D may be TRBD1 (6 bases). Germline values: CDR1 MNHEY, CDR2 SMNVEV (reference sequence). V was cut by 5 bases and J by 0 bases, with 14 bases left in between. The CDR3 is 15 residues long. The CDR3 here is CASSPRGQVSYEQYF. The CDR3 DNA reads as TGTGCCAGCAGTCCGAGGGGACAAGTCTCCTACGAGCAGTACTTC.